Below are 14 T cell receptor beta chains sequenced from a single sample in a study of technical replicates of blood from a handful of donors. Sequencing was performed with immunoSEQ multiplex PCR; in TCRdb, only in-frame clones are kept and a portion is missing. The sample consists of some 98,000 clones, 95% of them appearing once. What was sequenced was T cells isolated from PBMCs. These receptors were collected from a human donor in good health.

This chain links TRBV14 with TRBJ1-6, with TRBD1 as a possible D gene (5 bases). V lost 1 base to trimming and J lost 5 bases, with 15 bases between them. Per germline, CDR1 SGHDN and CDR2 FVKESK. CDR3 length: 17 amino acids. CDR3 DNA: TGTGCCAGCAGCCAAGGGTCCGGGGGATGGCATAATTCACCCCTCCACTTT. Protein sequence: CASSQGSGGWHNSPLHF.

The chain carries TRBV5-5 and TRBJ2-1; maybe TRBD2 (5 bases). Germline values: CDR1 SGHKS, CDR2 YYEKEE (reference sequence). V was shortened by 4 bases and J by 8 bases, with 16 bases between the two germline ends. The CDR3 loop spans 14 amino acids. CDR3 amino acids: CASSLLDSVDEQFF. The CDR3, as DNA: TGTGCCAGCAGCCTCCTGGATAGCGTGGATGAGCAGTTCTTC.

The DNA for the CDR3 is TGCGCCAGCAGCTTGGAACCTAGCGGGAGCTACGAGCAGTACTTC. Its translation is CASSLEPSGSYEQYF. V gene TRBV5-1 combines with J gene TRBJ2-7; the match to TRBD2 covers 10 bases. CDR3 size: 15 residues. Looked up from germline, CDR1 is SGHRS and CDR2 is YFSETQ. The V and J ends lost 0 bases and 3 bases, in that order; junction bases with no gene match: 3.

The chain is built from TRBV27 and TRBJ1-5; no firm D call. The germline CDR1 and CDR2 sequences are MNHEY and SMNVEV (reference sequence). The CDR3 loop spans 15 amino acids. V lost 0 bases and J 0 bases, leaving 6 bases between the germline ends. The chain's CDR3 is CASSLSPSSNQPQHF. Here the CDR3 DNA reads TGTGCCAGCAGTTTATCCCCCTCTAGCAATCAGCCCCAGCATTTT.

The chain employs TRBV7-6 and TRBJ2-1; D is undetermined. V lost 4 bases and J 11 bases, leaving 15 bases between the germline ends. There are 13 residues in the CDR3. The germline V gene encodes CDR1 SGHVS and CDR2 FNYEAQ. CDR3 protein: CASSSSPADQQFF. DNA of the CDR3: TGTGCCAGCAGCTCTTCCCCCGCGGATCAGCAGTTCTTC.

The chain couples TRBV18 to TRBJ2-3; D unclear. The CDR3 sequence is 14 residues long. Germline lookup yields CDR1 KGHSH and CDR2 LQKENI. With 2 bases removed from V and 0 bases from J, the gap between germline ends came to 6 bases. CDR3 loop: CASSPSRSTDTQYF. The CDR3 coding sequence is TGTGCCAGCTCACCATCCAGAAGCACAGATACGCAGTATTTT.

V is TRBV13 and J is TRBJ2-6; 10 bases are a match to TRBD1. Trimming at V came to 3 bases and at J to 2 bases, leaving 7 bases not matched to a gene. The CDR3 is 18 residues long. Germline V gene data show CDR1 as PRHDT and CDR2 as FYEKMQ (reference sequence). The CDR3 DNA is TGTGCCAGCAGCTTCGTCAAGGGGACAGGGGCTGGGGCCAACGTCCTGACTTTC. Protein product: CASSFVKGTGAGANVLTF.

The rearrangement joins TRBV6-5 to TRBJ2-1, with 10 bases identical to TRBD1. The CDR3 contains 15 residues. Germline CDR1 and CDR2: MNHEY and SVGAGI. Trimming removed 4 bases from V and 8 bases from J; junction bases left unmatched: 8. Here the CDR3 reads CASSSGQGKKYEQFF. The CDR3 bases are TGTGCCAGCAGTTCGGGACAGGGGAAGAAGTATGAGCAGTTCTTC.

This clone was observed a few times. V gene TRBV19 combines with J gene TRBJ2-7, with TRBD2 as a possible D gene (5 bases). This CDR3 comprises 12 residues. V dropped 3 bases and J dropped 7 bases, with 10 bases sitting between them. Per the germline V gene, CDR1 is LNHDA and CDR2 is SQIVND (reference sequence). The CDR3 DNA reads TGTGCCAGTAGTATGGAGGTAGGGGAGCAGTACTTC. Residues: CASSMEVGEQYF.

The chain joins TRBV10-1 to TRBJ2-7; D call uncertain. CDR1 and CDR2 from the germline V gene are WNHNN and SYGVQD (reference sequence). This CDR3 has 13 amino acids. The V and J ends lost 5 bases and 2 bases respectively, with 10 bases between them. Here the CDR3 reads CASSLSPTYEQYF. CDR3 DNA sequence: TGCGCCAGCAGTCTCTCCCCTACCTACGAGCAGTACTTC.

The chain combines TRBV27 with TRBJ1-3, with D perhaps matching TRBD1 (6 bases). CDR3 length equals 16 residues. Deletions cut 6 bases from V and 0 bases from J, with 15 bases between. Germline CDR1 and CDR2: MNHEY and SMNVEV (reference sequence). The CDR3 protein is CASSARTGSSGNTIYF. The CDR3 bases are TGTGCCAGCAGCGCTCGAACAGGGAGCTCTGGAAACACCATATATTTT.

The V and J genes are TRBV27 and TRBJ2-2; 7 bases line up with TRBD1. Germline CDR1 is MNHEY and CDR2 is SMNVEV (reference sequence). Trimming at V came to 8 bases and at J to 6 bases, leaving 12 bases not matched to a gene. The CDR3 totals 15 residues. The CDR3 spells CASGSTDRYPGELFF. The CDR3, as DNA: TGTGCCAGCGGGTCAACGGACAGGTATCCCGGGGAGCTGTTTTTT.

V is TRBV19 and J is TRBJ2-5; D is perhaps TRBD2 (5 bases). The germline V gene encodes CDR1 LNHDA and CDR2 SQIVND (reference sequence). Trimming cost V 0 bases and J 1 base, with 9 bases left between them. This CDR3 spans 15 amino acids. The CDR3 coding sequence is TGTGCCAGTAGTATAGAGTTTCGGGGCCAAGAGACCCAGTACTTC. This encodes CASSIEFRGQETQYF.

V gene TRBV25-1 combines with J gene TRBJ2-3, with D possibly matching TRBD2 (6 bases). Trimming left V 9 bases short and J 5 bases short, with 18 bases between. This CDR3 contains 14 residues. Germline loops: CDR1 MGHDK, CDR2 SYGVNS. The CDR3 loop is CASIGRERGDTQYF. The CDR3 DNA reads TGTGCCAGTATAGGACGGGAGAGGGGAGATACGCAGTATTTT.